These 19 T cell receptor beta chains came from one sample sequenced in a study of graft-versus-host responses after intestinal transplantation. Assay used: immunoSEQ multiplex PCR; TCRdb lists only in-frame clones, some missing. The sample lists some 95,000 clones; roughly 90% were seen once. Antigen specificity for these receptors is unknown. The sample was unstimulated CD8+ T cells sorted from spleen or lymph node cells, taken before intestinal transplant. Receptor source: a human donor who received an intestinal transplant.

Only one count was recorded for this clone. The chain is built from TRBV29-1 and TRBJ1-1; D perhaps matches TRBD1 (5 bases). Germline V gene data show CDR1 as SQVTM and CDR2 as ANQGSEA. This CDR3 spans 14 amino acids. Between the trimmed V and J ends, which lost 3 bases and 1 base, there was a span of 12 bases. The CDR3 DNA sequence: TGCAGCGTTGATCCCACAGGCCCGAACACTGAAGCTTTCTTT. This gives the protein CSVDPTGPNTEAFF. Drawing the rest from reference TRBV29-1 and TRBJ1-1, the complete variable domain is SAVISQKPSRDICQRGTSLTIQCQVDSQVTMMFWYRQQPGQSLTLIATANQGSEATYESGFVIDKFPISRPNLTFSTLTVSNMSPEDSSIYLCSVDPTGPNTEAFFGQGTRLTVV.

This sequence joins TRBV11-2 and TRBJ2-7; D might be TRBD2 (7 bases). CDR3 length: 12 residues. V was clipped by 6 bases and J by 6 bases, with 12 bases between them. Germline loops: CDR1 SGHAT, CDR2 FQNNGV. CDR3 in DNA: TGTGCCAGCAGAATAGGGGGGGTCGAGCAGTACTTC. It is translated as CASRIGGVEQYF.

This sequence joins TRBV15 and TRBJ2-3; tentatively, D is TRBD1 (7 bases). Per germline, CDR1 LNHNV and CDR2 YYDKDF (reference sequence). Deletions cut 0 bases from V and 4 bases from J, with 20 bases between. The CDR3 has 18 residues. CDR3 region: CATSRDRLGRGVADTQYF. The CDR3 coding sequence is TGTGCCACCAGCAGAGATAGGTTGGGCAGGGGGGTTGCAGATACGCAGTATTTT.

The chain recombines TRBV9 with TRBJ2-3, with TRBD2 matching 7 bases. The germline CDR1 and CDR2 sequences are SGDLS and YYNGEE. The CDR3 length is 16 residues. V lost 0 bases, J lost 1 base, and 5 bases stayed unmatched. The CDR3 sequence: CASSVEAGEGTDTQYF. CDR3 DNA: TGTGCCAGCAGCGTAGAGGCGGGAGAGGGCACAGATACGCAGTATTTT.

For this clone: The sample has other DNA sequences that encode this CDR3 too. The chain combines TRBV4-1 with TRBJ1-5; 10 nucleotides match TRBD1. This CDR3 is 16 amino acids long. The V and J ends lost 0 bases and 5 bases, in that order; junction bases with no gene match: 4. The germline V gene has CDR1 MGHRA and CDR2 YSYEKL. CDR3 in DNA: TGCGCCAGCAGCCAAGATGGACAGGGGGTTTATCAGCCCCAGCATTTT. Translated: CASSQDGQGVYQPQHF.

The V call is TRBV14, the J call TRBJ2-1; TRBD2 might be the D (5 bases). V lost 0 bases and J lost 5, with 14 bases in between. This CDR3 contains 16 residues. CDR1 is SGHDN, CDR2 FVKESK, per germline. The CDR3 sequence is CASSQDHRGPHNEQFF. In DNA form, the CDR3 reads TGTGCCAGCAGCCAAGATCACCGGGGTCCCCACAATGAGCAGTTCTTC.

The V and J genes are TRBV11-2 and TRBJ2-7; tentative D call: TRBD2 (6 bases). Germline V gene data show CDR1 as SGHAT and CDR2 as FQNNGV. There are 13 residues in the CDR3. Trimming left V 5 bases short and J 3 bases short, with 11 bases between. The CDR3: CASSTDYLYEQYF. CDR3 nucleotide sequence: TGTGCCAGCAGCACGGACTACCTCTACGAGCAGTACTTC.

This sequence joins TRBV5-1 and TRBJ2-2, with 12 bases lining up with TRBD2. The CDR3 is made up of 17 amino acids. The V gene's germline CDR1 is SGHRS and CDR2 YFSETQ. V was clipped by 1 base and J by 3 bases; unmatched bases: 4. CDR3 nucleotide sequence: TGCGCCAGCAGCTTGTCTAGCGGGAGGGAGGACACCGGGGAGCTGTTTTTT. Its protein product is CASSLSSGREDTGELFF.

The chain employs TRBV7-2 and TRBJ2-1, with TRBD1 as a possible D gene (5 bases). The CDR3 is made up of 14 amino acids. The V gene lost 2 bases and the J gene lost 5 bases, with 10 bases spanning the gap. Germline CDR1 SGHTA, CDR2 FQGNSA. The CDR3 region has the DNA TGTGCCAGCAGCTTATGGGGCCCGAACAATGAGCAGTTCTTC. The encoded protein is CASSLWGPNNEQFF.

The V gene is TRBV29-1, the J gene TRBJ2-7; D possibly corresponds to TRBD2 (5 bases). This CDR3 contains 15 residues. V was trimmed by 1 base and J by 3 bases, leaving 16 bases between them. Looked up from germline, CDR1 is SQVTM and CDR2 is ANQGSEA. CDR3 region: CSVEGSGTQFYEQYF. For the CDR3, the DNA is TGCAGCGTTGAAGGATCGGGAACCCAATTCTACGAGCAGTACTTC.

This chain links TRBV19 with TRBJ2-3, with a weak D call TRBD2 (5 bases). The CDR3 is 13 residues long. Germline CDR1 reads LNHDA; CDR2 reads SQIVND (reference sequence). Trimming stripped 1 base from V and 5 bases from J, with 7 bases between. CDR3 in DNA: TGTGCCAGTAGTATAGGAGGGAGAGATACGCAGTATTTT. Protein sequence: CASSIGGRDTQYF.

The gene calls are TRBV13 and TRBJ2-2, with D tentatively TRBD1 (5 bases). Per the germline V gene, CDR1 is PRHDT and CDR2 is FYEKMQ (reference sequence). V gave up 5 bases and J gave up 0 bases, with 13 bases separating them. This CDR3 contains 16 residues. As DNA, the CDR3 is TGTGCCAGCAGCGCCCAGGGATTCGCGAACACCGGGGAGCTGTTTTTT. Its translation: CASSAQGFANTGELFF.

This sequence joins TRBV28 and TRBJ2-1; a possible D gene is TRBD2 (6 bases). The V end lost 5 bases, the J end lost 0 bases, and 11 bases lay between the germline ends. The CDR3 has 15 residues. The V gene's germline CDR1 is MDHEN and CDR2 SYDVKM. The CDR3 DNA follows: TGTGCCAGCAGTAGCGGGTTCAGCTCCTACAATGAGCAGTTCTTC. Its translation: CASSSGFSSYNEQFF.

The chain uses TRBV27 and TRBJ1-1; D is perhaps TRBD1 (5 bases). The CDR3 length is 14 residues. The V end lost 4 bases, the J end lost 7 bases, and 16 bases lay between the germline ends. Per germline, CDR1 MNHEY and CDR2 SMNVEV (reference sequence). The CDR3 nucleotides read TGTGCCAGCAGTTCTTCCTACGGGGGGATTGAAGCTTTCTTT. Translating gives CASSSSYGGIEAFF.

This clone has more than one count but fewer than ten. CDR3 sequence: CASSQVARSNYEQYF. DNA for the CDR3: TGCGCCAGCAGCCAAGTCGCCCGGTCCAACTACGAGCAGTACTTC. J is TRBJ2-7 and V is TRBV4-1; D call uncertain. V lost 1 base and J 3 bases, leaving 13 bases between the germline ends. The CDR3 is made up of 15 amino acids. Germline V CDR1 and CDR2: MGHRA, YSYEKL.

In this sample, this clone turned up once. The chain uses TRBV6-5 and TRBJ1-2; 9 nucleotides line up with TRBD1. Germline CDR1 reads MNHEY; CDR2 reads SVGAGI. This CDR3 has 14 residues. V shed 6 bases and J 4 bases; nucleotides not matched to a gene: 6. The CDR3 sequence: CASSPGQGVYGYTF. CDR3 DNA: TGTGCCAGCAGCCCGGGACAGGGAGTCTATGGCTACACCTTC.

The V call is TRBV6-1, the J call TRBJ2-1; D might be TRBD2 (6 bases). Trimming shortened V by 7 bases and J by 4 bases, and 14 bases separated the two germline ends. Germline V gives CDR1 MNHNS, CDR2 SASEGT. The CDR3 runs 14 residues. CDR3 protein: CASTIADLYNEQFF. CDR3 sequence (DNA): TGTGCCAGCACTATAGCGGATTTATACAATGAGCAGTTCTTC.

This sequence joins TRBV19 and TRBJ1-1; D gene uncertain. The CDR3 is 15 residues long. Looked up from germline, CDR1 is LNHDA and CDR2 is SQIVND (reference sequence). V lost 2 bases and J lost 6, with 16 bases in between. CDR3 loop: CASSILPGSTAEAFF. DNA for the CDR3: TGTGCCAGTAGTATACTTCCCGGGTCGACCGCTGAAGCTTTCTTT.

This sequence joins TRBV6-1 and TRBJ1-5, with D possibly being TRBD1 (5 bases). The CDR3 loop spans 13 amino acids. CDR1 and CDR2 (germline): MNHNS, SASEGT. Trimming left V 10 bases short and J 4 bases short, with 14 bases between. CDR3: CATRPSGNQPQHF. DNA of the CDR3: TGTGCCACCCGTCCCTCAGGGAATCAGCCCCAGCATTTT.